The 3 T cell receptor beta chains given below trace back to one sample, sequenced in a study of T cells in Graves' hyperthyroidism and ophthalmopathy. TCR beta CDR3 sequences were amplified from RNA transcripts. TCR CDR3 underwent first-round RT-PCR with the HTBI primer set. MiXCR was run by TCRdb on the multiplex PCR reads, yielding one entry per CDR3 protein. This table holds about 510,000 distinct CDR3 sequences, approximately 48% found once. The sample consisted of peripheral blood or thyroid tissue (not recorded which). All receptors come from an adult woman with Graves' disease, either hyperthyroidism or ophthalmopathy (not recorded which).

This rearrangement joins TRBV20-1 to TRBJ1-1; possible D gene TRBD1, 5 bases. The CDR3 covers 10 residues. Trimming removed 4 bases at V and 6 bases at J, with 6 bases between. The germline CDR1 and CDR2 sequences are DFQATT and SNEGSKA (reference sequence). In DNA, the CDR3 is TGCAGTGCTACAGGGTCTGAAGCTTTCTTT. The encoded protein is CSATGSEAFF.

This sequence joins TRBV10-3 and TRBJ1-6, with D tentatively TRBD1 (6 bases). V was pared by 5 bases and J by 10 bases, with 12 bases between. The CDR3 length is 13 residues. The germline V gene encodes CDR1 ENHRY and CDR2 SYGVKD. The CDR3 DNA follows: TGTGCCATCAGTCCACAGGGTGGGTCACCCCTCCACTTT. This sequence encodes CAISPQGGSPLHF.

This sequence joins TRBV19 and TRBJ2-5; 9 bases line up with TRBD2. This CDR3 comprises 15 residues. J lost 1 base, V lost 11 bases, and 11 bases had no gene match. Germline V gives CDR1 LNHDA, CDR2 SQIVND (reference sequence). The CDR3 DNA is TGTGCCTGGAGTGAGCTAGCGGGACCCCAAGAGACCCAGTACTTC. This codes for CAWSELAGPQETQYF.